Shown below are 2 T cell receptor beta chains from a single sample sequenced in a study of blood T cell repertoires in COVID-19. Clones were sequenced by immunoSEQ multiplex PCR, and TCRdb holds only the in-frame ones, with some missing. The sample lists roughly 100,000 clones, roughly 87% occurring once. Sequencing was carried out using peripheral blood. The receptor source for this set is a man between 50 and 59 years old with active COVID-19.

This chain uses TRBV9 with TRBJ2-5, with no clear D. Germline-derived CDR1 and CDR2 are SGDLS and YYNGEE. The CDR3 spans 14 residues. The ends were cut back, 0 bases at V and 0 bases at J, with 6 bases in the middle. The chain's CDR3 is CASSVEHYQETQYF. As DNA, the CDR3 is TGTGCCAGCAGCGTAGAACATTACCAAGAGACCCAGTACTTC.

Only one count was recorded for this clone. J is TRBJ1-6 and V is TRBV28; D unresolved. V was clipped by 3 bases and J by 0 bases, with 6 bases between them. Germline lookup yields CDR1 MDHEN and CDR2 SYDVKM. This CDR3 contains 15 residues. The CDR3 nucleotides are TGTGCCAGCAGTTTGCTGAGCTCCTATAATTCACCCCTCCACTTT. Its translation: CASSLLSSYNSPLHF.